The clone carrying this TCR beta chain was found a few times. The data stem from a study of T cells in Graves' hyperthyroidism and ophthalmopathy. TCR beta CDR3 sequences were amplified from RNA transcripts. The TCR CDR3 first-round RT-PCR relied on the HTBI primer set. Each CDR3 protein is one row after TCRdb ran MiXCR on the multiplex PCR reads. Of 500,000 to 650,000 distinct CDR3 sequences in the sample, 11% to 15% are singletons; the top ten hold about 14%. Trimming removed 0 bases from V and 4 bases from J, with 10 bases in between. The CDR3 spans 14 residues. CDR1 and CDR2 from the germline V gene are DFQATT and SNEGSKA (reference sequence).

This receptor was identified in a woman between 35 and 50 years old with Graves' hyperthyroidism. The J gene is TRBJ2-1, the V gene TRBV20-1; no clear D. Sequenced input: blood. In DNA, the CDR3 is TGCAGTGCTAGAGATCCGATAGGGTACAATGAGCAGTTCTTC. It yields the protein CSARDPIGYNEQFF.